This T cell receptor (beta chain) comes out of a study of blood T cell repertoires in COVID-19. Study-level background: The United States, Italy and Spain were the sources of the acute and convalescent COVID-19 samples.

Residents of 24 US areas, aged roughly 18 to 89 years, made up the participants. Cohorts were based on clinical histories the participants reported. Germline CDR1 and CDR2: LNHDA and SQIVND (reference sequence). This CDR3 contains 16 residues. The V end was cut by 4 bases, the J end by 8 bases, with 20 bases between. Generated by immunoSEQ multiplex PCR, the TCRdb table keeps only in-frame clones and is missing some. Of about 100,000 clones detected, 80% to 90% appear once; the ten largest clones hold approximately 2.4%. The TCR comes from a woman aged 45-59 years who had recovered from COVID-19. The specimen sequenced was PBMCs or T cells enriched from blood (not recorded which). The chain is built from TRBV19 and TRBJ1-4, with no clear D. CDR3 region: CASSNPRGASGEKLFF. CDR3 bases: TGTGCCAGTAGTAACCCCCGGGGAGCCAGTGGAGAAAAACTGTTTTTT.